This T cell receptor beta chain is drawn from a study of cytomegalovirus exposure and HLA in healthy donors. From germline, CDR1 is MNHEY and CDR2 SMNVEV (reference sequence). With 3 bases clipped from V and 11 bases from J, the junction kept 6 bases outside the gene matches. The CDR3 totals 13 residues. Generated by immunoSEQ multiplex PCR, the TCRdb table keeps only in-frame clones and is missing some. The sample includes tens of thousands of clones, 70% to 90% seen only once; the top ten take about 3.8%. The sequence was collected from a young woman in good health and CMV-seropositive. Sample: PBMCs. The V call is TRBV27, the J call TRBJ2-3; the match to TRBD2 covers 9 bases. The CDR3 DNA reads TGTGCCAGCAGTTTGGTCCGGCGGGGGGGGCAGTATTTT. Amino acid sequence: CASSLVRRGGQYF.